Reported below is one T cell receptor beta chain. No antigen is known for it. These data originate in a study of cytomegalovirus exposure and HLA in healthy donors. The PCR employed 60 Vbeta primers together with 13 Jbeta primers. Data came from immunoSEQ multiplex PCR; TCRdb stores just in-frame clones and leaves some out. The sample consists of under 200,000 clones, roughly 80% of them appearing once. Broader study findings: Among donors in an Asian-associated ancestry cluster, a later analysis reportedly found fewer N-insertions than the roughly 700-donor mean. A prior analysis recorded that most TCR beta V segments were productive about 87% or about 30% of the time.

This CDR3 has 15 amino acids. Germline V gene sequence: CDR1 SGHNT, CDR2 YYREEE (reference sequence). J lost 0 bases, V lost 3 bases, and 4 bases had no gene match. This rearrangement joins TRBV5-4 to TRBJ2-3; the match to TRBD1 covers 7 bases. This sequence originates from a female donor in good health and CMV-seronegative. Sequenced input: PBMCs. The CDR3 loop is CASSYGTASTDTQYF. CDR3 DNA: TGTGCCAGCAGCTATGGGACAGCTAGCACAGATACGCAGTATTTT.